The entry below gives a single T cell receptor beta chain sequence along with its context. The record originates from a study of blood T cell repertoires in COVID-19. TCRdb keeps only in-frame clones here, not all; method: immunoSEQ multiplex PCR. Of 250,000 or so clones listed, around nine tenths are singletons. V gave up 4 bases and J gave up 6 bases, with 6 bases separating them. The germline V gene has CDR1 MDHEN and CDR2 SYDVKM. This CDR3 is built from 11 residues. The genes are TRBV28 and TRBJ1-2, with D possibly being TRBD1 (6 bases). The sample comprised peripheral blood. This TCR derives from an older woman with acute or convalescent COVID-19. CDR3 protein: CASSSGDGYTF. DNA for the CDR3: TGTGCCAGCAGTTCAGGGGATGGCTACACCTTC.